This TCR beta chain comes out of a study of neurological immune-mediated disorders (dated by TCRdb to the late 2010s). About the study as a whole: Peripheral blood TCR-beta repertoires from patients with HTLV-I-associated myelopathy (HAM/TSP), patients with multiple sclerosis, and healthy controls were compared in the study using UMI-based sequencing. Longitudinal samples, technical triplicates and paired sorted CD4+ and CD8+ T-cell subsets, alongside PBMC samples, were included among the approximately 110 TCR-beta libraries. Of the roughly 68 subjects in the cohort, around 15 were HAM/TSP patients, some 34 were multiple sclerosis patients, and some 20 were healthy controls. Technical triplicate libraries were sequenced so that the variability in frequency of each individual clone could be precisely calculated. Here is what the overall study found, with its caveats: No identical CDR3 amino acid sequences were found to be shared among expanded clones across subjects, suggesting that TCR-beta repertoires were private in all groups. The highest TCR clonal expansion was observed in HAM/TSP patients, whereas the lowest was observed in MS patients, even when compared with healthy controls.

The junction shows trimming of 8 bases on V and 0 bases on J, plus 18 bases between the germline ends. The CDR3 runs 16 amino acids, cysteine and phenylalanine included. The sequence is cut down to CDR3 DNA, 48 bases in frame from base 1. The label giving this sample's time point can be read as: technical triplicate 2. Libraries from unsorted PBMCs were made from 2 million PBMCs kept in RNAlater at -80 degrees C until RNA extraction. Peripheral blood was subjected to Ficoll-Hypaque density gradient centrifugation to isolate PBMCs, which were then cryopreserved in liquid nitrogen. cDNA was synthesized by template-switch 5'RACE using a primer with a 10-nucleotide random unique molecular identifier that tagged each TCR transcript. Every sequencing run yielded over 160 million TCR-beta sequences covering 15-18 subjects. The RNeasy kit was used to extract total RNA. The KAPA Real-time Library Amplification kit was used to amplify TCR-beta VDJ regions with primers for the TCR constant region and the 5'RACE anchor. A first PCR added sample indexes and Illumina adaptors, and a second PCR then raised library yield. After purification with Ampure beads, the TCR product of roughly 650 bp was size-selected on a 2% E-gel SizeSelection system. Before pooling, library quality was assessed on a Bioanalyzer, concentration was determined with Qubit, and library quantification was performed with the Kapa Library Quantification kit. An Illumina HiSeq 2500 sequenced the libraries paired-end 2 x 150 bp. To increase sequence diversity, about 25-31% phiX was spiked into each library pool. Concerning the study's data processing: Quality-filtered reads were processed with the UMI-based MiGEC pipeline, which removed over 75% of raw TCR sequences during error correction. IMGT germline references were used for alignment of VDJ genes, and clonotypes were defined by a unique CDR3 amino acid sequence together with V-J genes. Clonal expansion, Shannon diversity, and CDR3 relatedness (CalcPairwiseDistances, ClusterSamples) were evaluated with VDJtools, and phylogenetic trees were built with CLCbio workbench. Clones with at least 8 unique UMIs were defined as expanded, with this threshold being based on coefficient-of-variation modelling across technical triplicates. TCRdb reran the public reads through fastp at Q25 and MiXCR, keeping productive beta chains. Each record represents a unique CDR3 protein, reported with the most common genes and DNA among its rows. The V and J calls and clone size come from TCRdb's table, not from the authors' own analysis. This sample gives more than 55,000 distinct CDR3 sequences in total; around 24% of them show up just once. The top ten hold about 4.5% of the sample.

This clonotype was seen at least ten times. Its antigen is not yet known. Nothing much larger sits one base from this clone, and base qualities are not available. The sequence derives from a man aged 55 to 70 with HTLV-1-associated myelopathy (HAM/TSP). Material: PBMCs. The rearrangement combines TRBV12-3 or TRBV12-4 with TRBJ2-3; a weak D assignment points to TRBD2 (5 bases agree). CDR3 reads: CASRPGGPTSTDTQYF. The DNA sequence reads TGTGCCAGCCGACCCGGCGGGCCAACTAGCACAGATACGCAGTATTTT.